Below are 29 T cell receptor beta chains sequenced from a single sample in a study of T cells in Graves' hyperthyroidism and ophthalmopathy (dated by TCRdb to the late 2010s). The library was obtained by multiplex PCR. The sequencing machine was an Illumina HiSeq 2000. TCR beta CDR3 regions were amplified from RNA transcripts. The TCR CDR3 was subjected to a first round of RT-PCR using the HTBI primer set and the Qiagen OneStep RT-PCR kit. In TCRdb, the public reads were trimmed at Q25 with fastp and aligned with MiXCR, with productive beta chains retained. Rows are unified per CDR3 protein, each entry keeping the most common DNA and genes. The sample table holds some 320,000 distinct CDR3 sequences, of which approximately 13% were seen once. 34% of the sample rests with the top ten. Material for sequencing was blood. The receptors derive from a woman in her thirties or forties with Graves' ophthalmopathy.

The rearrangement links TRBV27 to TRBJ2-7; 11 bases are shared with TRBD2. The CDR3 contains 15 residues. Per germline, CDR1 MNHEY and CDR2 SMNVEV (reference sequence). The V and J ends lost 7 bases and 4 bases, in that order; junction bases with no gene match: 9. DNA for the CDR3: TGTGCCAGCACCTTACGGGGGACTAGCGGATACGAGCAGTACTTC. Its translation: CASTLRGTSGYEQYF.

The chain recombines TRBV29-1 with TRBJ1-2; D not certain. The V end was cut by 6 bases, the J end by 4 bases, with 15 bases between. This CDR3 has 13 residues. Germline V CDR1 and CDR2: SQVTM, ANQGSEA. In DNA form, the CDR3 reads TGCAGCGTCATTGAGGGTGGTAGCTATGGCTACACCTTC. This encodes CSVIEGGSYGYTF.

This clonotype was seen many times. The gene calls are TRBV10-3 and TRBJ2-3, with 14 bases matching TRBD2. Germline V gene data show CDR1 as ENHRY and CDR2 as SYGVKD. The CDR3 runs to 15 residues. V was clipped by 6 bases and J by 5 bases; unmatched bases: 4. DNA for the CDR3: TGTGCCATCAGGGGGACTAGCGGGAGAGAAGATACGCAGTATTTT. This sequence encodes CAIRGTSGREDTQYF.

This clonotype turned up a few times. The chain employs TRBV5-1 and TRBJ1-4; no definite D call. The CDR3 has 15 amino acids. V was clipped by 0 bases and J by 2 bases, with 8 bases between them. Germline-derived CDR1 and CDR2 are SGHRS and YFSETQ. The CDR3 region is CASSLGLGTNEKLFF. The DNA of the CDR3 is TGCGCCAGCAGCTTGGGCCTCGGTACTAATGAAAAACTGTTTTTT.

The rearrangement joins TRBV28 to TRBJ1-2; D not certain. V lost 8 bases and J 4 bases, leaving 11 bases between the germline ends. The CDR3 runs to 12 residues. CDR1 is MDHEN and CDR2 is SYDVKM in the germline V gene. The DNA for the CDR3 is TGTGCCAGCTTCGACAACCTCTATGGCTACACCTTC. This codes for CASFDNLYGYTF.

At least ten counts were recorded for this clonotype. The rearrangement joins TRBV24-1 to TRBJ2-6; TRBD1 is a possible D gene (5 bases). The CDR3 has 15 amino acids. Germline CDR1 reads KGHDR; CDR2 reads SFDVKD. V was cut by 4 bases and J by 4 bases, with 10 bases left in between. The CDR3 sequence is CATSDQGGGANVLTF. CDR3 DNA sequence: TGTGCCACCAGTGACCAGGGCGGCGGGGCCAACGTCCTGACTTTC.

On this clonotype: At one of its ends the junction is not consistent with the germline gene, which may arise from a read error. V usage is TRBV7-8 and J usage is TRBJ1-1; the match to TRBD1 covers 9 bases. The CDR3 sequence is 16 residues long. Germline V CDR1 and CDR2: SGHVS, FQNEAQ. The CDR3 loop reads CASSLPGQGSDTGAFF. DNA for the CDR3: TGTGCCAGCAGCCTCCCGGGACAGGGATCCGACACTGGAGCTTTCTTT. Drawing the rest from reference TRBV7-8 and TRBJ1-1, the complete variable domain is GAGVSQSPRYKVAKRGQDVALRCDPISGHVSLFWYQQALGQGPEFLTYFQNEAQLDKSGLPSDRFFAERPEGSVSTLKIQRTQQEDSAVYLCASSLPGQGSDTGAFFGQGTRLTVV.

This clonotype has a count of ten or more. The CDR3 DNA sequence: TGTGCCACCAGTGCGCCAGGGGGGGGAAACACTGAAGCTTTCTTT. This translates into CATSAPGGGNTEAFF. J is TRBJ1-1 and V is TRBV24-1; TRBD1 aligns across 7 bases. This CDR3 is 15 amino acids long. Trimming cost V 5 bases and J 2 bases; bases outside gene matches: 7. CDR1 and CDR2 (germline): KGHDR, SFDVKD.

In its sample, this clonotype was seen many times. This rearrangement joins TRBV28 to TRBJ2-7; no definite D call. Per the germline V gene, CDR1 is MDHEN and CDR2 is SYDVKM. CDR3 length: 14 amino acids. V was trimmed by 3 bases and J by 3 bases, leaving 12 bases between them. CDR3 DNA: TGTGCCAGCAGTTTCCTAGTCCTAGGCTACGAGCAGTACTTC. Its translation is CASSFLVLGYEQYF.

About this clonotype: A clone one base away is much larger, so this may be a read error. This sequence joins TRBV10-2 and TRBJ1-6; the D is unclear. The V end lost 2 bases, the J end lost 11 bases, and 10 bases lay between the germline ends. Per the germline V gene, CDR1 is WSHSY and CDR2 is SAAADI. This CDR3 has 13 residues. Here the CDR3 DNA reads TGCGCCAGCAGTGAGACGAGCGGTCCACCCCTCCACTTT. It yields the protein CASSETSGPPLHF.

The sample holds many counts of this clonotype. V and J are TRBV2 and TRBJ2-5; maybe TRBD2 (6 bases). The CDR3 contains 13 residues. Germline V gene data show CDR1 as SNHLY and CDR2 as FYNNEI. Trimming took off 7 bases at V and 5 bases at J, with 14 bases between the two ends. The DNA of the CDR3 is TGTGCCAGCACCCTTTTCAGCGGGGAGACCCAGTACTTC. Its translation: CASTLFSGETQYF.

This clonotype has at least ten counts. The chain uses TRBV7-8 and TRBJ2-3; 12 nucleotides agree with TRBD2. V lost 1 base and J lost 2; bases outside the gene matches: 4. The germline V gene has CDR1 SGHVS and CDR2 FQNEAQ. CDR3 length: 17 amino acids. CDR3 DNA sequence: TGTGCCAGCAGCTTAGGTCTAGCGGGGGGGCTCACAGATACGCAGTATTTT. Its translation is CASSLGLAGGLTDTQYF.

Many counts were recorded for this clonotype. This CDR3 is CASSHGDRYNQPQHF. The CDR3, as DNA: TGTGCCAGCAGCCATGGAGACAGGTACAATCAGCCCCAGCATTTT. J is TRBJ1-5 and V is TRBV3-1; TRBD1 is a possible D gene (6 bases). The CDR3 length is 15 residues. The V gene lost 3 bases and the J gene lost 3 bases, with 12 bases spanning the gap. Germline assignment: CDR1 LGHDT and CDR2 YNNKEL (reference sequence).

This clonotype has a count of ten or more. The chain couples TRBV7-2 to TRBJ2-1, with TRBD2 matching 12 bases. Looked up from germline, CDR1 is SGHTA and CDR2 is FQGNSA. V lost 1 base, J lost 0 bases, and 19 bases stayed unmatched. The CDR3 spans 23 residues. CDR3 DNA: TGTGCCAGCAGCTTAGACCCCGGGGTTTCGAGACTAGCGGGAGTCCTCTCCTACAATGAGCAGTTCTTC. This sequence encodes CASSLDPGVSRLAGVLSYNEQFF.

This clonotype showed up just a few times. The genes are TRBV7-8 and TRBJ2-7; no reliable D call. Trimming took 1 base from V and 2 from J, leaving 6 bases between them. The germline gives CDR1 SGHVS, CDR2 FQNEAQ. This CDR3 is built from 13 residues. Written as DNA, the CDR3 is TGTGCCAGCAGCTTAGAGGCCCCCTACGAGCAGTACTTC. It encodes CASSLEAPYEQYF.

V usage is TRBV3-1 and J usage is TRBJ2-3, with 7 bases matching TRBD2. With V trimmed by 0 bases and J by 2 bases, 11 bases remained unmatched. CDR1 and CDR2 (germline): LGHDT, YNNKEL (reference sequence). The CDR3 sequence is 18 residues long. This CDR3 reads CASSQEPGTTGYTDTQYF. The CDR3 DNA reads TGTGCCAGCAGCCAAGAACCGGGGACTACCGGGTACACAGATACGCAGTATTTT.

As regards this clonotype: A much larger clone differs by one base, so this may be a read error. This chain connects TRBV7-2 to TRBJ2-7; a possible D gene is TRBD2 (7 bases). The CDR3 extends over 15 amino acids. Germline V gene sequence: CDR1 SGHTA, CDR2 FQGNSA. The CDR3 region has the DNA TGTGCCAGCGGCTTTCTAGCGGCAGCCGAACAGGGGCAGTACTTC. It specifies CASGFLAAAEQGQYF.

Ten or more counts support this clonotype. The rearrangement joins TRBV3-1 to TRBJ1-6; 7 nucleotides line up with TRBD1. Per the germline V gene, CDR1 is LGHDT and CDR2 is YNNKEL (reference sequence). V shed 1 base, J shed 8 bases, and the junction held 2 bases outside the gene matches. There are 14 residues in the CDR3. The CDR3 region is CASSQVGQDSPLHF. The CDR3 region has the DNA TGTGCCAGCAGCCAAGTTGGACAGGATTCACCCCTCCACTTT.

The chain carries TRBV7-2 and TRBJ1-3, with TRBD1 identical over 8 bases. CDR3 size: 15 residues. After removal of 2 bases from V and 3 bases from J, the junction contained 3 bases not matched to a gene. The germline gives CDR1 SGHTA, CDR2 FQGNSA. The CDR3 is CASSLLGTGGNTIYF. Here the CDR3 DNA reads TGTGCCAGCAGCTTATTGGGGACAGGTGGAAACACCATATATTTT.

This clonotype was seen only a few times. CDR3 protein: CASSGQFSDGELFF. DNA of the CDR3: TGTGCCAGCAGTGGACAGTTTTCCGACGGGGAGCTGTTTTTT. This chain uses TRBV2 with TRBJ2-2; weak D call: TRBD1 (5 bases). The CDR3 is 14 residues long. Trimming removed 4 bases at V and 7 bases at J, with 13 bases between. The germline CDR1 and CDR2 sequences are SNHLY and FYNNEI.

The chain joins TRBV19 to TRBJ1-4, with D perhaps TRBD1 (5 bases). Trimming pared 1 base from V and 6 bases from J, leaving 15 bases between. The germline CDR1 and CDR2 sequences are LNHDA and SQIVND (reference sequence). This CDR3 has 16 residues. In DNA, the CDR3 is TGTGCCAGTAGTATAGCGTCGGGACGGTTAGATGAAAAACTGTTTTTT. It specifies CASSIASGRLDEKLFF. Supplemented by reference TRBV19 and TRBJ1-4, the full variable domain reads DGGITQSPKYLFRKEGQNVTLSCEQNLNHDAMYWYRQDPGQGLRLIYYSQIVNDFQKGDIAEGYSVSREKKESFPLTVTSAQKNPTAFYLCASSIASGRLDEKLFFGSGTQLSVL.

This clonotype was counted many times. The CDR3 reads CASSSGGAGNTEAFF. The CDR3 DNA is TGTGCCAGCAGTTCTGGGGGCGCAGGGAACACTGAAGCTTTCTTT. The chain is built from TRBV27 and TRBJ1-1, with D tentatively TRBD1 (6 bases). Germline V gene lookup returns CDR1 MNHEY and CDR2 SMNVEV (reference sequence). Trimming took off 4 bases at V and 1 base at J, with 13 bases between the two ends. This CDR3 is built from 15 residues.

V usage is TRBV7-9 and J usage is TRBJ2-1; 8 bases are shared with TRBD2. The CDR3 is made up of 21 amino acids. Trimming removed 1 base from V and 0 bases from J; junction bases left unmatched: 17. CDR1 and CDR2 (germline): SEHNR, FQNEAQ (reference sequence). The CDR3 DNA is TGTGCCAGCAGCTTAGAAACGTTCGGGGTCGATAGCGGGATCTCCTACAATGAGCAGTTCTTC. Its translation: CASSLETFGVDSGISYNEQFF.

This clonotype was observed a handful of times. J is TRBJ2-2 and V is TRBV28; D is undetermined. Germline CDR1 and CDR2: MDHEN and SYDVKM. V lost 5 bases to trimming and J lost 0 bases, with 4 bases between them. The CDR3 totals 13 residues. CDR3 bases: TGTGCCAGCAGTGAGACGAACACCGGGGAGCTGTTTTTT. Translation: CASSETNTGELFF.

This clonotype was seen at least ten times. The chain uses TRBV7-6 and TRBJ2-7; 10 bases fit TRBD2. Trimming took 4 bases from V and 6 from J; bases not matched to a gene: 3. Germline lookup yields CDR1 SGHVS and CDR2 FNYEAQ. The CDR3 contains 13 residues. The CDR3: CASSSQRGGEQYF. CDR3 DNA sequence: TGTGCCAGCAGCTCCCAGCGGGGGGGCGAGCAGTACTTC.

This clonotype was detected many times. The genes are TRBV5-4 and TRBJ2-2; no clear D gene. The germline V gene has CDR1 SGHNT and CDR2 YYREEE (reference sequence). This CDR3 region has 15 residues. Trimming cost V 4 bases and J 0 bases, with 10 bases left between them. Here the CDR3 reads CASSIARSNTGELFF. The CDR3 DNA sequence: TGTGCCAGCAGCATAGCAAGATCGAACACCGGGGAGCTGTTTTTT.

This clonotype has at least ten counts. The chain employs TRBV29-1 and TRBJ1-1, with D possibly being TRBD1 (6 bases). The CDR3 contains 12 residues. Germline V gene lookup returns CDR1 SQVTM and CDR2 ANQGSEA. V shed 7 bases and J shed 3 bases, with 12 bases lying between them. The CDR3 DNA reads TGCAGCGGGACGAGGGGGGACACTGAAGCTTTCTTT. It specifies CSGTRGDTEAFF.

This clonotype showed up many times. V gene TRBV27 combines with J gene TRBJ1-1; D gene unclear. Per the germline V gene, CDR1 is MNHEY and CDR2 is SMNVEV (reference sequence). The V end was cut by 7 bases, the J end by 1 base, with 10 bases between. The CDR3 runs to 13 residues. CDR3 nucleotide sequence: TGTGCCAGCAAGCGCGGCCCGAACACTGAAGCTTTCTTT. The encoded protein is CASKRGPNTEAFF.

The sample holds many counts of this clonotype. The chain is built from TRBV20-1 and TRBJ2-5, with 8 bases that match TRBD2. Germline V gene sequence: CDR1 DFQATT, CDR2 SNEGSKA (reference sequence). The CDR3 has 15 residues. Trimming at V came to 3 bases and at J to 5 bases, leaving 11 bases not matched to a gene. The CDR3 here is CSARWTSTRRETQYF. CDR3 DNA: TGCAGTGCTAGGTGGACTAGCACCCGTCGGGAGACCCAGTACTTC.